This T cell receptor beta chain emerged from a study of blood T cell repertoires in COVID-19. The study counted Cohort 3 donors as recovered given two negative PCRs, clearance, or symptom resolution. The sample holds a few counts of this clone. The CDR3 covers 15 residues. CDR1 is LNHNV, CDR2 YYDKDF, per germline (reference sequence). Trimming took 5 bases from V and 1 from J, leaving 14 bases between them. Authors' analysis steps: Reference gene primer amplification gave estimated nucleated cell counts. Using immunoSEQ multiplex PCR, the repertoire was profiled, and TCRdb retains in-frame clones only, with some absent. That table gives V, J and clone size, and the DNA gave D and trimming. The top ten clones hold 0.9% to 1.5% of a sample with more than 300,000 clones, 88% of them seen once.

This TCR derives from a woman aged 18-29 years who had recovered from COVID-19. The chain carries TRBV15 and TRBJ1-1; no reliable D call. The specimen was PBMCs or T cells enriched from blood (not recorded which). The CDR3 region has the DNA TGTGCCACCAGCGACCCACCCGGAGAGAACACTGAAGCTTTCTTT. It encodes CATSDPPGENTEAFF.